This T cell receptor (beta chain) comes out of a study of blood T cell repertoires in COVID-19. For the study at large: Samples came from the United States, Italy and Spain, spanning acute and convalescent COVID-19. T cells, B-cell-depleted T cells, or PBMCs provided the cDNA or gDNA that served as material.

Participant ages covered about 18 to 89 years across 24 US areas. Membership in each cohort depended on participant-reported clinical history. Profiling relied on immunoSEQ multiplex PCR, and the TCRdb table lists in-frame clones only, not all of them. The table lists 250,000 or so clones, 91% of them singletons. The CDR3 runs 14 residues. Germline assignment: CDR1 ENHRY and CDR2 SYGVKD. V lost 6 bases to trimming and J lost 0 bases, with 12 bases between them. This chain links TRBV10-3 with TRBJ2-7, with a possible D match to TRBD2 (5 bases). This clonotype was obtained from a human donor in a cohort exposed to, infected with or recovered from COVID-19 (not recorded which). The donor label of this sample is uncertain. The sequenced sample consisted of PBMCs or T cells enriched from blood (not recorded which). The CDR3 region has the DNA TGTGCCATCAGCATGACCGGAGGCTCCTACGAGCAGTACTTC. This sequence encodes CAISMTGGSYEQYF.